The 25 T cell receptor beta chains reported below all come from one sample, sequenced in a study of blood T cell repertoires in COVID-19 (dated by TCRdb to the early 2020s). The library was made by the immunoSEQ multiplex PCR assay. This immuneACCESS table, as held by TCRdb, lists in-frame sequences with V and J called but not all clones. Of the missing ones, under half trace to an unresolved V gene in checked studies; the others have no known cause. Within this sample are 200,000 to 300,000 clones, with roughly 91% of them counted one time only. The top ten hold roughly 0.79% of the sample. Sequences were obtained from peripheral blood. The receptors shown here come from a man aged 25-45 years with COVID-19, enrolled during active disease.

The DNA for the CDR3 is TGTGCCAGCAGCTTAGTAACCGGCAGGACTGAAGCTTTCTTT. Amino acids: CASSLVTGRTEAFF. This chain connects TRBV11-2 to TRBJ1-1; the D is unclear. The length of the CDR3 is 14 residues. Germline CDR1 is SGHAT and CDR2 is FQNNGV. V was cut by 1 base and J by 5 bases, with 11 bases left in between. Full variable domain (remainder filled in from reference TRBV11-2 and TRBJ1-1): EAGVAQSPRYKIIEKRQSVAFWCNPISGHATLYWYQQILGQGPKLLIQFQNNGVVDDSQLPKDRFSAERLKGVDSTLKIQPAKLEDSAVYLCASSLVTGRTEAFFGQGTRLTVV.

This chain uses TRBV30 with TRBJ1-3; 7 bases align to TRBD1. Trimming cost V 6 bases and J 1 base; bases outside gene matches: 9. This CDR3 comprises 15 residues. Germline V CDR1 and CDR2: GTSNPN, SVGIG (reference sequence). The CDR3 protein is CACSSSGQSGNTIYF. The CDR3 DNA sequence: TGTGCCTGTAGTAGCTCGGGACAGTCTGGAAACACCATATATTTT.

This rearrangement joins TRBV6-6 to TRBJ1-1; D ambiguous. In germline, CDR1 is MNHNY, CDR2 SVGAGI (reference sequence). Trimming removed 6 bases at V and 8 bases at J, with 13 bases between. The CDR3 has 12 residues. The DNA for the CDR3 is TGTGCCAGCAGCCCTAGGTTTGTGGAAGCTTTCTTT. This translates into CASSPRFVEAFF.

This clone came up a few times. The genes are TRBV19 and TRBJ1-1, with TRBD1 as a possible D gene (6 bases). Deletions cut 7 bases from V and 1 base from J, with 16 bases between. The length of the CDR3 is 15 residues. Per germline, CDR1 LNHDA and CDR2 SQIVND (reference sequence). The CDR3 loop reads CASMGQGRRNTEAFF. CDR3 nucleotides: TGTGCCAGTATGGGGCAGGGGAGACGGAACACTGAAGCTTTCTTT.

The chain links TRBV6-1 to TRBJ2-2; 10 nucleotides line up with TRBD1. In germline, CDR1 is MNHNS, CDR2 SASEGT. The CDR3 consists of 16 residues. V trimming: 4 bases; J trimming: 4 bases; junction bases outside the gene matches: 6. DNA of the CDR3: TGTGCCAGCAGTGCGACAGGGGGCCGGATCACCGGGGAGCTGTTTTTT. Protein: CASSATGGRITGELFF.

The chain links TRBV5-5 to TRBJ1-6, with 7 bases matching TRBD1. The CDR3 has 15 residues. Looked up from germline, CDR1 is SGHKS and CDR2 is YYEKEE (reference sequence). J lost 8 bases, V lost 0 bases, and 5 bases had no gene match. The CDR3 here is CASSLAGTAHSPLHF. CDR3 bases: TGTGCCAGCAGCTTGGCTGGGACAGCCCATTCACCCCTCCACTTT. Full variable domain (outside the CDR3, taken from reference TRBV5-5 and TRBJ1-6): DAGVTQSPTHLIKTRGQQVTLRCSPISGHKSVSWYQQVLGQGPQFIFQYYEKEERGRGNFPDRFSARQFPNYSSELNVNALLLGDSALYLCASSLAGTAHSPLHFGNGTRLTVT.

The CDR3, as DNA: TGTGCCAGCAGCTTAGCTTCTGACGAGCAGTACTTC. This sequence encodes CASSLASDEQYF. The chain joins TRBV7-6 to TRBJ2-7; D is undetermined. Per the germline V gene, CDR1 is SGHVS and CDR2 is FNYEAQ. The CDR3 has 12 residues. Trimming removed 0 bases at V and 5 bases at J, with 5 bases between.

The CDR3 region is CSAGTRPPGRGYTF. The CDR3 coding sequence is TGCAGCGCCGGTACTAGGCCCCCCGGGCGTGGCTACACCTTC. The rearrangement links TRBV29-1 to TRBJ1-2; D uncertain. The CDR3 is 14 residues long. V dropped 7 bases and J dropped 7 bases, with 22 bases sitting between them. Germline V gene sequence: CDR1 SQVTM, CDR2 ANQGSEA.

CDR3 in DNA: TGTGCCAGCAGCTTAGATCAGGGGACCAGTGGCTACACCTTC. This codes for CASSLDQGTSGYTF. The chain uses TRBV11-2 and TRBJ1-2; perhaps TRBD1 as D (6 bases). CDR1 and CDR2 (germline): SGHAT, FQNNGV. The germline V and J ends were trimmed by 0 bases and 7 bases, with 12 bases remaining between them. The CDR3 has 14 residues.

The V call is TRBV3-1 (or the pseudogene TRBV3-2), the J call TRBJ1-2, with D maybe TRBD1 (5 bases). V was trimmed by 0 bases and J by 0 bases, leaving 23 bases between them. Germline values: CDR1 LGHDT, CDR2 YNNKEL (reference sequence). The CDR3 has 20 residues. In DNA form, the CDR3 reads TGTGCCAGCAGCCAAGAAAGTCCGGACAATTCTTATTTCTCTAACTATGGCTACACCTTC. Protein sequence: CASSQESPDNSYFSNYGYTF.

The CDR3 region has the DNA TGTGCCAGCAGCTCCGGGACAGAATTTACCTACGAGCAGTACTTC. It is translated as CASSSGTEFTYEQYF. The chain employs TRBV11-3 and TRBJ2-7; TRBD1 matches 7 bases. Looked up from germline, CDR1 is SGHNT and CDR2 is YENEEA. This CDR3 spans 15 amino acids. Trimming at V came to 4 bases and at J to 2 bases, leaving 8 bases not matched to a gene.

This chain uses TRBV5-1 with TRBJ1-6; possible D gene TRBD1, 5 bases. V gave up 0 bases and J gave up 6 bases, with 13 bases separating them. The CDR3 covers 16 residues. Germline CDR1 SGHRS, CDR2 YFSETQ. The CDR3: CASSLGPQGGNSPLHF. The CDR3 DNA reads as TGCGCCAGCAGCTTGGGACCCCAGGGAGGTAATTCACCCCTCCACTTT.

V usage is TRBV18 and J usage is TRBJ1-5; the match to TRBD1 covers 7 bases. CDR3 length equals 16 residues. With V trimmed by 2 bases and J by 0 bases, 4 bases remained unmatched. In germline, CDR1 is KGHSH, CDR2 LQKENI. CDR3 in amino acids: CASSPRGQNSNQPQHF. In nucleotides, the CDR3 is TGTGCCAGCTCACCAAGGGGACAGAATAGCAATCAGCCCCAGCATTTT.

This chain connects TRBV7-9 to TRBJ2-5, with D hard to call. Germline V gene lookup returns CDR1 SEHNR and CDR2 FQNEAQ (reference sequence). The CDR3 has 12 residues. Trimming removed 2 bases from V and 3 bases from J, with 4 bases in between. Written as DNA, the CDR3 is TGTGCCAGCAGCTTACTTGAAGAGACCCAGTACTTC. This gives the protein CASSLLEETQYF.

This clone showed up just once. V gene TRBV6-5 combines with J gene TRBJ1-1; D is unclear. CDR3 length: 15 residues. The V and J ends lost 7 bases and 5 bases respectively, with 20 bases between them. Germline values: CDR1 MNHEY, CDR2 SVGAGI. CDR3 coding DNA: TGTGCCAGCAATCCCCGATCGGCCAGAGGGACTGAAGCTTTCTTT. It is translated as CASNPRSARGTEAFF.

The rearrangement links TRBV6-5 to TRBJ2-1, with D possibly TRBD2 on 7 matching bases. Germline CDR1 and CDR2: MNHEY and SVGAGI. The ends were cut back, 8 bases at V and 3 bases at J, with 17 bases in the middle. This CDR3 is built from 15 residues. This chain's CDR3 is CASGPHRGGYNEQFF. CDR3 sequence (DNA): TGTGCCAGCGGACCCCATAGGGGGGGCTACAATGAGCAGTTCTTC.

The chain employs TRBV5-1 and TRBJ1-1; 8 bases agree with TRBD1. In germline, CDR1 is SGHRS, CDR2 YFSETQ. J was trimmed by 5 bases and V by 4 bases; bases with no gene match: 7. The CDR3 totals 14 residues. DNA of the CDR3: TGCGCCAGCAGCAAAGACAGGGGAGGGACTGAAGCTTTCTTT. This codes for CASSKDRGGTEAFF.

Comment on this clone: Other DNA sequences within the sample encode an identical CDR3. The J gene is TRBJ1-2, the V gene TRBV19; 7 nucleotides align to TRBD1. With 3 bases clipped from V and 0 bases from J, the junction kept 4 bases outside the gene matches. There are 15 residues in the CDR3. The germline V gene has CDR1 LNHDA and CDR2 SQIVND (reference sequence). The CDR3 DNA reads as TGTGCCAGTAGTATGGGGACAGCTACTAACTATGGCTACACCTTC. Protein sequence: CASSMGTATNYGYTF.

Here the CDR3 reads CASSQVRGERDTQYF. The CDR3 nucleotides read TGTGCCAGCAGCCAAGTACGGGGGGAACGGGATACGCAGTATTTT. J is TRBJ2-3 and V is TRBV3-1 (or the pseudogene TRBV3-2), with TRBD2 identical over 7 bases. Germline loops: CDR1 LGHDT, CDR2 YNNKEL (reference sequence). The trim removed 1 base at V and 6 bases at J, leaving 7 bases unmatched. The CDR3 covers 15 residues.

The gene calls are TRBV4-1 and TRBJ2-7; maybe TRBD2 (5 bases). Germline loops: CDR1 MGHRA, CDR2 YSYEKL. This CDR3 is 14 amino acids long. Between the trimmed V and J ends, which lost 0 bases and 3 bases, there was a span of 9 bases. CDR3 in DNA: TGCGCCAGCAGCCAAGAACGACGGGGCTACGAGCAGTACTTC. Residues: CASSQERRGYEQYF.

For the CDR3, the DNA is TGTGCCTGGGAAACCCTGGGACAGGGCTATGGCTACACCTTC. This codes for CAWETLGQGYGYTF. The chain recombines TRBV30 with TRBJ1-2, with 9 bases matching TRBD1. V was pared by 5 bases and J by 4 bases, with 8 bases of the junction left unmatched. Looked up from germline, CDR1 is GTSNPN and CDR2 is SVGIG (reference sequence). There are 14 residues in the CDR3.

V and J are TRBV10-3 and TRBJ2-1; 9 bases align to TRBD1. Germline V gene data show CDR1 as ENHRY and CDR2 as SYGVKD. The CDR3 contains 16 residues. J lost 9 bases, V lost 0 bases, and 9 bases had no gene match. The CDR3 loop is CAISESGDRGEVEQFF. The CDR3 nucleotides are TGTGCCATCAGTGAGTCCGGAGACAGGGGGGAGGTTGAGCAGTTCTTC.

This sequence joins TRBV25-1 and TRBJ1-3; possibly TRBD1 for D (5 bases). The CDR3 is 15 amino acids. The germline V gene has CDR1 MGHDK and CDR2 SYGVNS. V lost 0 bases, J lost 3 bases, and 9 bases lay in between. As DNA, the CDR3 is TGTGCCAGCAGTGAATATACGGGGGTTGGAAACACCATATATTTT. The encoded protein is CASSEYTGVGNTIYF.

V is TRBV7-9 and J is TRBJ1-2; D gene unclear. This CDR3 is built from 13 residues. Germline V gives CDR1 SEHNR, CDR2 FQNEAQ (reference sequence). V lost 1 base to trimming and J lost 8 bases, with 11 bases between them. The CDR3 sequence is CASSLDGGSGYTF. The CDR3 nucleotides read TGTGCCAGCAGCTTAGATGGCGGGAGCGGCTACACCTTC.

The J gene is TRBJ1-1, the V gene TRBV2; D call uncertain. Germline CDR1 is SNHLY and CDR2 is FYNNEI. There are 13 residues in the CDR3. V was pared by 4 bases and J by 5 bases, with 11 bases between. The CDR3 loop is CASSVAGGTEAFF. The CDR3 region has the DNA TGTGCCAGCAGTGTGGCAGGTGGGACTGAAGCTTTCTTT.